This entry concerns a single T cell receptor (beta chain). The sample's time point: before trial treatment. The data originate from a study of low-dose radiotherapy and immunotherapy resistance in tumors. TRAV- and TRBV-specific primers, spanning alpha and beta chains, primed first-strand cDNA. An approximately 19-cycle PCR with a constant-region primer and V-primer adapter amplified TCRs. Amplifying the isolated mRNA was done by in vitro transcription. TCRdb recomputed calls from the reads with MiXCR, one row per CDR3 protein. The sample consists of over 65,000 distinct CDR3 sequences, roughly a sixth of them appearing once. V was shortened by 5 bases and J by 3 bases, with 11 bases between the two germline ends. CDR3 size: 14 residues.

The source material was PBMCs, sampled before treatment. This chain connects TRBV12-3 or TRBV12-4 to TRBJ1-5; D remains unclear. The TCR was taken from a male donor with prostate cancer. The CDR3 DNA follows: TGTGCCAGCAGTCAAAGCACTATCAATCAGCCCCAGCATTTT. It codes for CASSQSTINQPQHF.